One sample yielded the 29 T cell receptor beta chains listed below, sequenced in a study of T cells in Graves' hyperthyroidism and ophthalmopathy. What was amplified from RNA transcripts were TCR beta CDR3 regions. An initial round of RT-PCR targeting the TCR CDR3 relied on the HTBI primer set. TCRdb re-derived calls from the multiplex PCR reads in MiXCR, one entry per CDR3 protein. Of about half a million distinct CDR3 sequences listed, 20% are singletons. Sequenced material: blood. Source of these receptors: a man in his forties or fifties with Graves' ophthalmopathy.

The chain carries TRBV9 and TRBJ2-3, with D possibly matching TRBD2 (6 bases). Germline V gene data show CDR1 as SGDLS and CDR2 as YYNGEE. This CDR3 is built from 16 residues. Trimming removed 4 bases from V and 2 bases from J, with 17 bases in between. Here the CDR3 reads CASSPGTSTLTDTQYF. The CDR3 DNA follows: TGTGCCAGCAGCCCAGGGACTTCCACCCTCACAGATACGCAGTATTTT.

The rearrangement links TRBV7-9 to TRBJ2-3; TRBD1 might be the D (6 bases). Trimming took 4 bases from V and 2 from J, leaving 13 bases between them. The CDR3 runs 15 residues. Germline CDR1 reads SEHNR; CDR2 reads FQNEAQ (reference sequence). The CDR3 region is CASSSDRRHTDTQYF. CDR3 DNA: TGTGCCAGCAGCTCGGACAGAAGACACACAGATACGCAGTATTTT.

This clonotype was detected many times. The chain has TRBV10-3 and TRBJ1-5, with TRBD1 identical over 7 bases. CDR1 is ENHRY and CDR2 is SYGVKD in the germline V gene. The length of the CDR3 is 15 residues. The ends lost 3 bases at V and 6 bases at J; junction bases unmatched: 8. For the CDR3, the DNA is TGTGCCATCAGTGATAACAGGGGAGGTAGTCAGCCCCAGCATTTT. Translating gives CAISDNRGGSQPQHF.

The chain carries TRBV20-1 and TRBJ2-3; 13 bases agree with TRBD2. The V segment lost 6 bases and the J segment 3 bases; nucleotides outside the gene matches: 6. There are 15 residues in the CDR3. Germline CDR1 and CDR2: DFQATT and SNEGSKA (reference sequence). This CDR3 reads CSALLAGGLTDTQYF. The CDR3 bases are TGCAGTGCCCTACTAGCGGGAGGGCTGACAGATACGCAGTATTTT.

This clonotype showed up many times. The V gene is TRBV3-1, the J gene TRBJ2-5, with 9 bases lining up with TRBD2. V lost 6 bases and J lost 7; bases outside the gene matches: 15. CDR3 length equals 16 residues. CDR1 and CDR2 (germline): LGHDT, YNNKEL (reference sequence). The CDR3 coding sequence is TGTGCCAGCAGGGACGGTAGCGGGGGAAAAGGTTGGACCCAGTACTTC. This translates into CASRDGSGGKGWTQYF.

This clonotype was detected many times. The chain combines TRBV11-2 with TRBJ2-2, with TRBD2 matching 10 bases. Germline CDR1 is SGHAT and CDR2 is FQNNGV. The CDR3 is 15 residues long. The V and J ends lost 3 bases and 6 bases, in that order; junction bases with no gene match: 4. The chain's CDR3 is CASSFIAGGAGELFF. The CDR3 DNA is TGTGCCAGCAGCTTTATAGCGGGAGGCGCCGGGGAGCTGTTTTTT.

The J gene is TRBJ2-7, the V gene TRBV5-1, with D possibly being TRBD1 or TRBD2 (5 bases each). Trimming took off 3 bases at V and 7 bases at J, with 20 bases between the two ends. This CDR3 has 15 residues. CDR1 and CDR2 (germline): SGHRS, YFSETQ. CDR3 loop: CASSSSGPSWGEQYF. The CDR3 DNA is TGCGCCAGCAGCTCCTCGGGACCCTCTTGGGGGGAGCAGTACTTC.

V and J are TRBV4-1 and TRBJ2-3; weak D call: TRBD2 (5 bases). The length of the CDR3 is 13 residues. Deletions cut 2 bases from V and 8 bases from J, with 11 bases between. Germline V lookup: CDR1 MGHRA, CDR2 YSYEKL. As DNA, the CDR3 is TGCGCCAGCAGCCAAACTCCAGGAGGTACGCAGTATTTT. This translates into CASSQTPGGTQYF.

The V and J genes are TRBV2 and TRBJ2-3; 12 nucleotides line up with TRBD2. The CDR3 loop spans 19 amino acids. Losses at the gene ends were 7 bases for V and 3 bases for J; bases not matched to a gene: 17. Germline CDR1 is SNHLY and CDR2 is FYNNEI. The DNA for the CDR3 is TGTGCCAGCAAAGGGGCCCGGACTAGCGGGATATCCGGAACAGATACGCAGTATTTT. Translation gives CASKGARTSGISGTDTQYF. The full variable domain, its missing parts supplied by reference TRBV2 and TRBJ2-3, is EPEVTQTPSHQVTQMGQEVILRCVPISNHLYFYWYRQILGQKVEFLVSFYNNEISEKSEIFDDQFSVERPDGSNFTLKIRSTKLEDSAMYFCASKGARTSGISGTDTQYFGPGTRLTVL.

This clonotype was detected many times. V usage is TRBV28 and J usage is TRBJ2-7; tentatively, D is TRBD2 (5 bases). Germline V gene data show CDR1 as MDHEN and CDR2 as SYDVKM. The CDR3 runs 12 residues. V lost 4 bases and J 4 bases, leaving 8 bases between the germline ends. CDR3 sequence: CASSWRLYEQYF. DNA of the CDR3: TGTGCCAGCAGTTGGCGACTATACGAGCAGTACTTC.

J is TRBJ1-1 and V is TRBV12-3 or TRBV12-4, with unresolved D. Trimming removed 3 bases from V and 6 bases from J, with 14 bases in between. This CDR3 is 14 amino acids long. DNA of the CDR3: TGTGCCAGCAGTTTGATGGCGGAAGGCGCTGAAGCTTTCTTT. It yields the protein CASSLMAEGAEAFF.

V and J are TRBV19 and TRBJ1-2; 7 bases line up with TRBD1. Germline CDR1 LNHDA, CDR2 SQIVND (reference sequence). This CDR3 spans 13 amino acids. Trimming at V came to 9 bases and at J to 2 bases, leaving 6 bases not matched to a gene. The CDR3 reads CASGNRGNYGYTF. The CDR3 region has the DNA TGTGCCAGCGGGAACAGGGGAAACTATGGCTACACCTTC.

There are many counts of this clonotype. The rearrangement uses TRBV11-2 and TRBJ1-4; D gene ambiguous. The germline CDR1 and CDR2 sequences are SGHAT and FQNNGV. CDR3 length equals 15 residues. The ends were cut back, 4 bases at V and 2 bases at J, with 11 bases in the middle. The CDR3 region has the DNA TGTGCCAGCAGCTCCCCGATCCCGACTAATGAAAAACTGTTTTTT. It is translated as CASSSPIPTNEKLFF.

This clonotype was found a few times. The chain joins TRBV5-1 to TRBJ2-3; maybe TRBD2 (6 bases). The CDR3 covers 16 residues. Deletions cut 0 bases from V and 5 bases from J, with 16 bases between. Looked up from germline, CDR1 is SGHRS and CDR2 is YFSETQ. CDR3 coding DNA: TGCGCCAGCAGCTTGGAGGGGACTCTACCGGGAGATACGCAGTATTTT. It is translated as CASSLEGTLPGDTQYF.

Concerning this clonotype: This clone may be a read error of a much larger clone one base away. V is TRBV6-1 and J is TRBJ1-5, with 12 bases matching TRBD1. V dropped 5 bases and J dropped 2; count of bases not matched to a gene: 10. Germline-derived CDR1 and CDR2 are MNHNS and SASEGT. The length of the CDR3 is 18 residues. The CDR3, as DNA: TGTGCCAGCAGTCGGGTGGGACAGGGGGCGTCGGGCAATCAGCCCCAGCATTTT. It translates to CASSRVGQGASGNQPQHF.

This clonotype was seen many times. The gene calls are TRBV15 and TRBJ2-7, with D possibly matching TRBD1 (7 bases). The CDR3 covers 16 residues. CDR1 and CDR2 (germline): LNHNV, YYDKDF (reference sequence). Deletions cut 0 bases from V and 9 bases from J, with 21 bases between. DNA for the CDR3: TGTGCCACCAGCAGAGATCGAGGGGGCGGAGGGAAAGGGCAGTACTTC. It specifies CATSRDRGGGGKGQYF.

The V call is TRBV19, the J call TRBJ1-5; 10 bases agree with TRBD1. The CDR3 has 15 residues. Germline CDR1 LNHDA, CDR2 SQIVND (reference sequence). The J segment lost 2 bases and the V segment lost 8 bases, leaving 6 bases of the junction unmatched. Here the CDR3 DNA reads TGTGCCAGTCTGGCCGGGACAGGGGGCAATCAGCCCCAGCATTTT. It specifies CASLAGTGGNQPQHF.

This clonotype was recorded at least ten times. This rearrangement joins TRBV7-2 to TRBJ2-2; D may be TRBD1 (5 bases). Per germline, CDR1 SGHTA and CDR2 FQGNSA. Trimming removed 5 bases from V and 7 bases from J, with 11 bases in between. This CDR3 comprises 13 residues. The CDR3: CASSRAQVGELFF. CDR3 coding DNA: TGTGCCAGCAGCCGCGCACAGGTCGGGGAGCTGTTTTTT.

This clonotype was counted a few times. This chain links TRBV6-1 with TRBJ2-5; TRBD2 might be the D (6 bases). Germline CDR1 and CDR2: MNHNS and SASEGT. The CDR3 loop spans 17 amino acids. Trimming removed 7 bases at V and 6 bases at J, with 27 bases between. DNA for the CDR3: TGTGCCAGCAATGAGGGTTCTCTCTGGACTACCGCCCAGACCCAGTACTTC. Its translation: CASNEGSLWTTAQTQYF.

The chain recombines TRBV20-1 with TRBJ2-2; 10 positions agree with TRBD2. There are 16 residues in the CDR3. The V and J ends lost 3 bases and 5 bases, in that order; junction bases with no gene match: 9. Germline-derived CDR1 and CDR2 are DFQATT and SNEGSKA (reference sequence). The CDR3 loop reads CSARNPSGGATGELFF. In nucleotides, the CDR3 is TGCAGTGCTAGGAATCCCAGCGGGGGGGCGACCGGGGAGCTGTTTTTT.

This clonotype appeared a few times. The chain carries TRBV2 and TRBJ1-3; unclear D gene. Trimming pared 4 bases from V and 2 bases from J, leaving 6 bases between. The CDR3 runs to 13 residues. From germline, CDR1 is SNHLY and CDR2 FYNNEI. The CDR3 bases are TGTGCCAGCAGTGGTACAGCTGGAAACACCATATATTTT. As protein: CASSGTAGNTIYF.

This clonotype appeared a few times. The chain employs TRBV24-1 and TRBJ2-1, with D possibly matching TRBD2 (6 bases). The germline V gene encodes CDR1 KGHDR and CDR2 SFDVKD. V lost 2 bases, J lost 6 bases, and 13 bases lay in between. CDR3 length: 15 amino acids. CDR3: CATSDSQEGSNEQFF. The CDR3 DNA reads as TGTGCCACCAGTGATTCCCAGGAGGGGAGCAATGAGCAGTTCTTC.

This clonotype was counted ten times or more. The rearrangement links TRBV12-3 or TRBV12-4 to TRBJ2-5; TRBD1 might be the D (6 bases). The CDR3 length is 16 residues. Trimming left V 5 bases short and J 5 bases short, with 21 bases between. The CDR3 region is CASSTHRAFRTETQYF. The DNA for the CDR3 is TGTGCCAGCAGTACCCACAGGGCTTTCAGGACGGAGACCCAGTACTTC.

Turning to this clonotype: A read error is possible here, since a much larger clone lies one base away. The chain recombines TRBV20-1 with TRBJ2-1; the match to TRBD2 covers 14 bases. This CDR3 has 16 residues. V lost 4 bases, J lost 3 bases, and 5 bases stayed unmatched. Germline V gene sequence: CDR1 DFQATT, CDR2 SNEGSKA (reference sequence). The CDR3 DNA follows: TGCAGTGCTACTGGACTAGCGGGAGGTAACTACAATGAGCAGTTCTTC. It specifies CSATGLAGGNYNEQFF.

The sample holds a few counts of this clonotype. J is TRBJ2-3 and V is TRBV6-2 or TRBV6-3; unclear D gene. The CDR3 contains 15 residues. Trimming removed 2 bases at V and 2 bases at J, with 11 bases between. Germline CDR1 reads MNHEY; CDR2 reads SVGEGT. The CDR3 DNA sequence: TGTGCCAGCAGTTACCTCGGAATAAACACAGATACGCAGTATTTT. It is translated as CASSYLGINTDTQYF.

This chain's CDR3 is CASRPPVPLIEAFF. CDR3 DNA: TGTGCCAGCAGACCCCCGGTCCCTTTAATTGAAGCTTTCTTT. The V and J genes are TRBV6-2 or TRBV6-3 and TRBJ1-1; D gene unclear. CDR1 and CDR2 (germline): MNHEY, SVGEGT. The CDR3 is made up of 14 amino acids. V was cut by 6 bases and J by 7 bases, with 18 bases left in between.

In this sample, this clonotype turned up a few times. This sequence joins TRBV5-8 and TRBJ2-1; 9 bases line up with TRBD2. Per germline, CDR1 SGHTS and CDR2 YDEGEE. CDR3 length: 15 amino acids. After removal of 1 base from V and 6 bases from J, the junction contained 5 bases not matched to a gene. The CDR3 is CASSLFSGGLNEQFF. Here the CDR3 DNA reads TGTGCCAGCAGCTTGTTTAGCGGGGGCCTCAATGAGCAGTTCTTC.

This clonotype was picked up a small number of times. The chain links TRBV30 to TRBJ2-7, with TRBD1 matching 7 bases. Germline V gene sequence: CDR1 GTSNPN, CDR2 SVGIG (reference sequence). With V trimmed by 0 bases and J by 4 bases, 9 bases remained unmatched. The CDR3 consists of 15 residues. The CDR3 sequence is CAWSVRHRGIYEQYF. The CDR3 coding sequence is TGTGCCTGGAGTGTACGGCACAGGGGAATATACGAGCAGTACTTC.

Concerning this clonotype itself: A junction boundary mismatches the germline segment, possibly from a read error. This chain joins TRBV7-8 and TRBJ1-3; D is ambiguous. CDR3 length equals 16 residues. Per the germline V gene, CDR1 is SGHVS and CDR2 is FQNEAQ. The CDR3 region has the DNA TGTGCCAGCAACTTAGCGCCAAGTATAGATGGAAACACCATATATTTT. The encoded protein is CASNLAPSIDGNTIYF.